Shown below are 30 T cell receptor beta chains from a single sample sequenced in a study of blood T cell repertoires in COVID-19. TCRdb's table, derived via immunoSEQ multiplex PCR, lists solely in-frame clones and lacks some. The table lists about 220,000 clones, 65% to 85% of them singletons, with about 3% in the top ten. The specimen sequenced was peripheral blood. All receptors derive from a woman aged 25 to 39 who had recovered from COVID-19.

The rearrangement uses TRBV18 and TRBJ2-7, with no clear D. Germline V gene sequence: CDR1 KGHSH, CDR2 LQKENI. The CDR3 covers 14 residues. V lost 3 bases and J 3 bases, leaving 12 bases between the germline ends. The CDR3 loop reads CASSPPGEIYEQYF. The CDR3 DNA reads TGTGCCAGCTCACCCCCAGGTGAGATCTACGAGCAGTACTTC.

In regard to this clone: A read error may explain this, as a much larger clone is one base away. V and J are TRBV6-5 and TRBJ2-7; TRBD1 matches at 9 bases. J was trimmed by 3 bases and V by 2 bases; bases with no gene match: 2. CDR1 is MNHEY and CDR2 is SVGAGI in the germline V gene. This CDR3 is built from 14 residues. The CDR3 region has the DNA TGTGCCAGCAGTTACGGGACAGGGTACTACGAGCAGTACTTC. Residues: CASSYGTGYYEQYF.

This clone is a singleton in its sample. The chain recombines TRBV6-4 with TRBJ2-1; 8 nucleotides align to TRBD2. V lost 7 bases, J lost 8 bases, and 13 bases stayed unmatched. Germline-derived CDR1 and CDR2 are MRHNA and SNTAGT. The CDR3 extends over 15 amino acids. CDR3 residues: CASTPTSGSGHEQFF. CDR3 coding DNA: TGTGCCAGCACCCCCACAAGCGGGAGTGGCCATGAGCAGTTCTTC.

V gene TRBV27 combines with J gene TRBJ2-1; 10 bases are a match to TRBD2. Germline V gene data show CDR1 as MNHEY and CDR2 as SMNVEV (reference sequence). The CDR3 is made up of 16 amino acids. The V gene end was trimmed by 4 bases and the J gene end by 6 bases; junction bases not matched to a gene: 9. CDR3 amino acids: CASSSPTSGKLNEQFF. CDR3 bases: TGTGCCAGCAGTTCCCCCACTAGCGGGAAACTCAATGAGCAGTTCTTC.

This chain links TRBV11-2 with TRBJ2-7, with D hard to call. Germline V gives CDR1 SGHAT, CDR2 FQNNGV. V lost 4 bases, J lost 7 bases, and 11 bases lay in between. There are 12 residues in the CDR3. The CDR3 nucleotides read TGTGCCAGCAGCTCAGATGGCTGGGAGCAGTACTTC. Amino acid sequence: CASSSDGWEQYF.

This chain joins TRBV24-1 and TRBJ2-1; 11 bases line up with TRBD2. This CDR3 is 13 amino acids long. Germline V gene lookup returns CDR1 KGHDR and CDR2 SFDVKD. Trimming cost V 6 bases and J 8 bases; bases outside gene matches: 2. Here the CDR3 DNA reads TGTGCCACCAGTACTAGCGGGAGCGATGAGCAGTTCTTC. It translates to CATSTSGSDEQFF.

This chain links TRBV28 with TRBJ2-7; possibly TRBD1 for D (6 bases). Looked up from germline, CDR1 is MDHEN and CDR2 is SYDVKM. V gave up 2 bases and J gave up 0 bases, with 14 bases separating them. This CDR3 comprises 16 residues. The CDR3 nucleotides are TGTGCCAGCAGTTTAGGGGGCGGCTTAAGCTCCTACGAGCAGTACTTC. Translated, it gives CASSLGGGLSSYEQYF.

This chain connects TRBV27 to TRBJ2-3; a possible D gene is TRBD2 (6 bases). Looked up from germline, CDR1 is MNHEY and CDR2 is SMNVEV (reference sequence). The V and J ends lost 5 bases and 4 bases respectively, with 13 bases between them. This CDR3 contains 14 residues. The CDR3 sequence is CASSQTSNADTQYF. The CDR3 nucleotides are TGTGCCAGCAGTCAGACTAGTAACGCAGATACGCAGTATTTT.

The CDR3 DNA is TGTGCCAGTAGCCCGACAGGACCAGGACGGTACGAGCAGTACTTC. It is translated as CASSPTGPGRYEQYF. The chain combines TRBV19 with TRBJ2-7, with D maybe TRBD1 (6 bases). CDR1 and CDR2 from the germline V gene are LNHDA and SQIVND (reference sequence). The CDR3 is made up of 15 amino acids. The V end lost 6 bases, the J end lost 4 bases, and 19 bases lay between the germline ends.

The V call is TRBV28, the J call TRBJ1-2; possibly TRBD1 for D (6 bases). V lost 8 bases and J lost 1, with 17 bases in between. Per the germline V gene, CDR1 is MDHEN and CDR2 is SYDVKM. This CDR3 has 15 residues. This chain's CDR3 is CASEDEGRGNYGYTF. The CDR3 DNA follows: TGTGCCAGCGAGGACGAGGGCAGGGGTAACTATGGCTACACCTTC.

V is TRBV5-1 and J is TRBJ1-4; possibly TRBD1 for D (6 bases). This CDR3 region has 17 residues. Per the germline V gene, CDR1 is SGHRS and CDR2 is YFSETQ. The V gene lost 0 bases and the J gene lost 4 bases, with 16 bases spanning the gap. CDR3 bases: TGCGCCAGCAGCTTGGGGCTTCCGGGACAAAATAATGAAAAACTGTTTTTT. This translates into CASSLGLPGQNNEKLFF. Supplemented by reference TRBV5-1 and TRBJ1-4, the full variable domain reads KAGVTQTPRYLIKTRGQQVTLSCSPISGHRSVSWYQQTPGQGLQFLFEYFSETQRNKGNFPGRFSGRQFSNSRSEMNVSTLELGDSALYLCASSLGLPGQNNEKLFFGSGTQLSVL.

This clone was observed a handful of times. The chain joins TRBV5-1 to TRBJ2-1; 9 bases are shared with TRBD2. Germline V CDR1 and CDR2: SGHRS, YFSETQ. V lost 2 bases to trimming and J lost 6 bases; unmatched junction nucleotides: 6. The CDR3 totals 15 residues. The CDR3 DNA reads TGCGCCAGCAGCTTCTTCGCGGGGGGGTCCAATGAGCAGTTCTTC. It yields the protein CASSFFAGGSNEQFF.

This chain uses TRBV19 with TRBJ2-2, with D maybe TRBD2 (5 bases). The CDR3 loop spans 13 amino acids. The V gene's germline CDR1 is LNHDA and CDR2 SQIVND (reference sequence). Deletions cut 7 bases from V and 1 base from J, with 7 bases between. CDR3 region: CASTSGNTGELFF. Here the CDR3 DNA reads TGTGCCAGTACCAGCGGGAACACCGGGGAGCTGTTTTTT.

CDR3 sequence (DNA): TGTGCCTGGAGTGTAAAGAACGGAGGGACCGGGGAGCTGTTTTTT. Translated: CAWSVKNGGTGELFF. This chain links TRBV30 with TRBJ2-2, with D possibly being TRBD2 (6 bases). This CDR3 has 15 amino acids. CDR1 and CDR2 from the germline V gene are GTSNPN and SVGIG (reference sequence). Trimming took 0 bases from V and 5 from J, leaving 13 bases between them.

The CDR3 DNA follows: TGTGCCAGCAGGAGCAACAGGGGTTCCAAAAACATTCAGTACTTC. It codes for CASRSNRGSKNIQYF. This chain connects TRBV28 to TRBJ2-4, with 7 bases fitting TRBD1. V dropped 6 bases and J dropped 2; count of bases not matched to a gene: 7. The CDR3 contains 15 residues. CDR1 MDHEN and CDR2 SYDVKM come from the germline V gene.

The chain couples TRBV18 to TRBJ2-1; TRBD2 matches 8 bases. The CDR3 loop spans 19 amino acids. Per the germline V gene, CDR1 is KGHSH and CDR2 is LQKENI. Trimming took 0 bases from V and 0 from J; bases not matched to a gene: 10. In DNA form, the CDR3 reads TGTGCCAGCTCACCACCATTTGGCGGGAGGCTAAGCTCCTACAATGAGCAGTTCTTC. As protein: CASSPPFGGRLSSYNEQFF. The full variable domain, in which reference TRBV18 and TRBJ2-1 provide the parts outside the CDR3, is NAGVMQNPRHLVRRRGQEARLRCSPMKGHSHVYWYRQLPEEGLKFMVYLQKENIIDESGMPKERFSAEFPKEGPSILRIQQVVRGDSAAYFCASSPPFGGRLSSYNEQFFGPGTRLTVL.

This sequence joins TRBV4-1 and TRBJ2-2, with 10 positions matching TRBD2. V lost 5 bases to trimming and J lost 5 bases; unmatched junction nucleotides: 5. The CDR3 loop spans 15 amino acids. The V gene's germline CDR1 is MGHRA and CDR2 YSYEKL. CDR3 in amino acids: CASSYGGLATGELFF. The CDR3 DNA reads as TGCGCCAGCAGCTACGGGGGACTAGCGACCGGGGAGCTGTTTTTT.

This chain connects TRBV15 to TRBJ2-2, with D possibly matching TRBD2 (6 bases). Trimming took off 7 bases at V and 4 bases at J, with 22 bases between the two ends. This CDR3 is built from 17 residues. Germline-derived CDR1 and CDR2 are LNHNV and YYDKDF (reference sequence). The CDR3 spells CATNLIDKGGTTGELFF. For the CDR3, the DNA is TGTGCCACCAATCTAATCGACAAGGGCGGGACCACCGGGGAGCTGTTTTTT.

This clone has more than one count but fewer than ten. This chain joins TRBV28 and TRBJ1-2; 7 bases are a match to TRBD1. The trim removed 2 bases at V and 4 bases at J, leaving 7 bases unmatched. Germline CDR1 is MDHEN and CDR2 is SYDVKM. CDR3 length: 15 residues. The CDR3 spells CASSLKGAGGYGYTF. The CDR3 DNA reads TGTGCCAGCAGTTTAAAGGGGGCAGGGGGCTATGGCTACACCTTC.

The V and J genes are TRBV30 and TRBJ2-3; TRBD1 agrees at 12 bases. The CDR3 totals 16 residues. Germline V CDR1 and CDR2: GTSNPN, SVGIG (reference sequence). The junction had 8 bases not matched to a gene; V was cut back by 2 bases and J by 5 bases. CDR3 in amino acids: CAWSLGTGGLVDTQYF. Written as DNA, the CDR3 is TGTGCCTGGAGTCTTGGGACAGGGGGCTTGGTAGATACGCAGTATTTT.

The chain employs TRBV5-4 and TRBJ2-7; TRBD2 aligns across 13 bases. The CDR3 totals 16 residues. V gave up 5 bases and J gave up 2 bases; unmatched junction bases: 7. Germline values: CDR1 SGHNT, CDR2 YYREEE (reference sequence). CDR3 coding DNA: TGTGCCAGCAGACCTCCGGGACTAGCGGGAACCTACGAGCAGTACTTC. It encodes CASRPPGLAGTYEQYF.

This clone was recorded only once. The J gene is TRBJ2-2, the V gene TRBV2; TRBD2 is a possible D gene (6 bases). The V and J ends lost 1 base and 6 bases respectively, with 15 bases between them. There are 16 residues in the CDR3. Germline CDR1 and CDR2: SNHLY and FYNNEI. The CDR3 DNA reads TGTGCCAGCAGTGAAGTACCCGTGGGGGGTTCCGGGGAGCTGTTTTTT. Translated, it gives CASSEVPVGGSGELFF.

This chain links TRBV9 with TRBJ2-7, with no clear D. The CDR3 spans 13 residues. The V gene's germline CDR1 is SGDLS and CDR2 YYNGEE. Trimming removed 4 bases from V and 5 bases from J, with 13 bases in between. CDR3 nucleotide sequence: TGTGCCAGCAGCCCCCGAGGCTACAACGAGCAGTACTTC. Amino acids: CASSPRGYNEQYF.

This chain uses TRBV11-2 with TRBJ1-6; TRBD1 matches at 9 bases. This CDR3 region has 15 residues. Trimming cost V 5 bases and J 10 bases; bases outside gene matches: 9. CDR1 SGHAT and CDR2 FQNNGV come from the germline V gene. This chain's CDR3 is CASSPQGAGGSPLHF. The CDR3 nucleotides read TGTGCCAGCAGCCCACAGGGGGCCGGAGGATCACCCCTCCACTTT.

The chain employs TRBV28 and TRBJ2-7, with a possible D match to TRBD2 (6 bases). CDR1 and CDR2 (germline): MDHEN, SYDVKM. This CDR3 spans 15 amino acids. The V end was cut by 6 bases, the J end by 2 bases, with 17 bases between. Written as DNA, the CDR3 is TGTGCCAGCAGGACAGCGGGTACACTCACCTACGAGCAGTACTTC. Translation: CASRTAGTLTYEQYF.

A note on this clone: The same CDR3 can be traced to other DNA sequences in this sample. The chain recombines TRBV12-3 or TRBV12-4 with TRBJ2-5; TRBD2 is a possible D gene (5 bases). The CDR3 runs to 13 residues. The V end lost 3 bases, the J end lost 4 bases, and 9 bases lay between the germline ends. The CDR3 DNA reads TGTGCCAGCAGTTTTCGCGGGCGAGAGACCCAGTACTTC. Residues: CASSFRGRETQYF.

The chain links TRBV7-3 to TRBJ2-7; D perhaps matches TRBD2 (6 bases). V dropped 3 bases and J dropped 0 bases, with 9 bases sitting between them. Germline V gene sequence: CDR1 SGHTA, CDR2 FQGTGA. The CDR3 is 14 amino acids. CDR3 region: CASSFRGSSYEQYF. The CDR3 DNA is TGTGCCAGCAGCTTTCGGGGGAGCTCCTACGAGCAGTACTTC.

A note on this clone: Other DNA sequences in this sample translate to the same CDR3. The chain has TRBV28 and TRBJ2-5; no clear D gene. Deletions cut 3 bases from V and 5 bases from J, with 19 bases between. CDR1 and CDR2 (germline): MDHEN, SYDVKM. CDR3 length equals 16 residues. Here the CDR3 reads CASSFSRFVPTETQYF. In DNA form, the CDR3 reads TGTGCCAGCAGTTTCTCTAGGTTTGTTCCCACGGAGACCCAGTACTTC.

The chain joins TRBV5-1 to TRBJ2-2; the D gene is possibly TRBD2 (6 bases). CDR3 size: 14 residues. V shed 7 bases and J shed 4 bases, with 14 bases lying between them. Per the germline V gene, CDR1 is SGHRS and CDR2 is YFSETQ. CDR3 coding DNA: TGCGCCAGCGGCCCGGGGACTGCCACCGGGGAGCTGTTTTTT. Translated: CASGPGTATGELFF. The full variable domain, rest sourced from reference TRBV5-1 and TRBJ2-2, is KAGVTQTPRYLIKTRGQQVTLSCSPISGHRSVSWYQQTPGQGLQFLFEYFSETQRNKGNFPGRFSGRQFSNSRSEMNVSTLELGDSALYLCASGPGTATGELFFGEGSRLTVL.

This rearrangement joins TRBV25-1 to TRBJ1-1; D unresolved. This CDR3 spans 14 amino acids. The germline V gene encodes CDR1 MGHDK and CDR2 SYGVNS. V was trimmed by 4 bases and J by 4 bases, leaving 13 bases between them. CDR3: CASSGYGRGTEAFF. Here the CDR3 DNA reads TGTGCCAGCAGTGGGTATGGTCGGGGCACTGAAGCTTTCTTT.